The 22 T cell receptor beta chains given below trace back to one sample, sequenced in a study of technical replicates of blood from several donors (dated by TCRdb to about 2017). Library preparation employed the immunoSEQ multiplex PCR assay. TCRdb obtained this table from immuneACCESS and retained in-frame rearrangements with V and J assigned. These tables miss some clones; where compared with another copy, unresolved V genes account for less than half of the shortfall, and the remainder is unexplained. This sample has almost 85,000 clones in its table, and around 97% of those were observed once. The leading ten clones occupy over 0.15% of the sample. The sample consisted of T cells isolated from PBMCs. The receptor set was obtained from a human donor in good health.

The chain joins TRBV28 to TRBJ1-5; possible D gene TRBD1, 5 bases. Deletions cut 6 bases from V and 3 bases from J, with 15 bases between. This CDR3 contains 15 residues. Germline V gene data show CDR1 as MDHEN and CDR2 as SYDVKM. CDR3 residues: CASSSWGGVNQPQHF. CDR3 DNA sequence: TGTGCCAGCAGCTCTTGGGGGGGGGTCAATCAGCCCCAGCATTTT.

CDR3 bases: TGCGCCAGCAGCCAAGAAGCCAGCGGGAGGTTTAATGAGCAGTTCTTC. This translates into CASSQEASGRFNEQFF. The V and J genes are TRBV4-1 and TRBJ2-1; 9 positions match TRBD2. The CDR3 length is 16 residues. After removal of 0 bases from V and 7 bases from J, the junction contained 7 bases not matched to a gene. Germline CDR1 MGHRA, CDR2 YSYEKL.

The chain recombines TRBV28 with TRBJ2-7; D is undetermined. Germline values: CDR1 MDHEN, CDR2 SYDVKM. V shed 5 bases and J shed 6 bases, with 17 bases lying between them. There are 14 residues in the CDR3. In DNA, the CDR3 is TGTGCCAGCAGTCCTCAAATGCCGGAGACCGAGCAGTACTTC. This translates into CASSPQMPETEQYF.

The CDR3, as DNA: TGTGCTAGTGGTTTGGCAGAAAAAACAGGGGGCAATTCACCCCTCCACTTT. Translated: CASGLAEKTGGNSPLHF. The chain couples TRBV12-5 to TRBJ1-6, with 9 positions matching TRBD1. Trimming at V came to 1 base and at J to 7 bases, leaving 8 bases not matched to a gene. CDR1 and CDR2 from the germline V gene are LGHNT and FRNRAP. The CDR3 consists of 17 residues.

The gene calls are TRBV11-3 and TRBJ2-5; D not resolved. This CDR3 spans 13 amino acids. V shed 6 bases and J shed 4 bases, with 12 bases lying between them. CDR1 SGHNT and CDR2 YENEEA come from the germline V gene. This CDR3 is CASRGEVGETQYF. CDR3 in DNA: TGTGCCAGCAGGGGTGAGGTAGGAGAGACCCAGTACTTC.

V gene TRBV10-1 combines with J gene TRBJ2-1, with a weak D call TRBD1 (6 bases). CDR3 length: 17 residues. CDR1 is WNHNN and CDR2 is SYGVQD in the germline V gene (reference sequence). V lost 3 bases and J 5 bases, leaving 20 bases between the germline ends. The CDR3 here is CASSDRDNPNKHNEQFF. CDR3 DNA: TGCGCCAGCAGTGACAGGGACAACCCAAACAAACACAATGAGCAGTTCTTC.

This chain uses TRBV4-1 with TRBJ2-2; TRBD2 matches 8 bases. The J segment lost 3 bases and the V segment lost 0 bases, leaving 9 bases of the junction unmatched. From germline, CDR1 is MGHRA and CDR2 YSYEKL. This CDR3 spans 18 amino acids. CDR3 DNA: TGCGCCAGCAGCCAAGATCGAGCTAGCGGGCATGACACCGGGGAGCTGTTTTTT. Translation gives CASSQDRASGHDTGELFF.

The chain joins TRBV9 to TRBJ1-6, with TRBD1 matching 8 bases. V gave up 3 bases and J gave up 9 bases; unmatched junction bases: 8. The CDR3 loop spans 15 amino acids. Germline V gene sequence: CDR1 SGDLS, CDR2 YYNGEE. CDR3 in DNA: TGTGCCAGCAGCGATCAGGACAGGGTAGGTTCACCCCTCCACTTT. Translated: CASSDQDRVGSPLHF.

The rearrangement joins TRBV10-3 to TRBJ2-5; 7 nucleotides line up with TRBD2. With 5 bases clipped from V and 3 bases from J, the junction kept 9 bases outside the gene matches. CDR3 length equals 15 residues. Looked up from germline, CDR1 is ENHRY and CDR2 is SYGVKD. CDR3 DNA: TGTGCCATCAGTACCGTAGGCGGGGGAGAAGAGACCCAGTACTTC. The encoded protein is CAISTVGGGEETQYF.

Here the CDR3 reads CSVETNKTSGRCYEQYF. In DNA, the CDR3 is TGCAGCGTTGAGACGAACAAGACTAGCGGGAGGTGTTACGAGCAGTACTTC. V gene TRBV29-1 combines with J gene TRBJ2-7, with 13 bases fitting TRBD2. V lost 3 bases to trimming and J lost 4 bases; unmatched junction nucleotides: 12. The CDR3 spans 17 residues. The germline gives CDR1 SQVTM, CDR2 ANQGSEA.

J is TRBJ1-4 and V is TRBV19, with D possibly matching TRBD1 (6 bases). This CDR3 spans 14 amino acids. The germline V gene has CDR1 LNHDA and CDR2 SQIVND (reference sequence). V was shortened by 10 bases and J by 6 bases, with 18 bases between the two germline ends. The CDR3 spells CATKRTAWDEKLFF. CDR3 nucleotide sequence: TGTGCCACCAAACGGACAGCCTGGGATGAAAAACTGTTTTTT.

The chain couples TRBV5-4 to TRBJ2-3, with D maybe TRBD2 (5 bases). In germline, CDR1 is SGHNT, CDR2 YYREEE (reference sequence). With 0 bases removed from V and 5 bases from J, the gap between germline ends came to 7 bases. The CDR3 consists of 13 residues. CDR3 DNA: TGTGCCAGCAGCTTGGAGGGAGTAGATACGCAGTATTTT. Residues: CASSLEGVDTQYF.

V and J are TRBV7-6 and TRBJ2-3, with TRBD1 matching 10 bases. The J segment lost 1 base and the V segment lost 2 bases, leaving 6 bases of the junction unmatched. Germline loops: CDR1 SGHVS, CDR2 FNYEAQ. CDR3 length: 17 amino acids. CDR3 loop: CASSLTGQGLGTDTQYF. Here the CDR3 DNA reads TGTGCCAGCAGCTTAACGGGACAGGGGTTGGGCACAGATACGCAGTATTTT.

As concerns this clone: A read error may produce the germline difference seen at one junction end. The sample holds other DNA sequences that translate to the same CDR3. The chain carries TRBV6-5 and TRBJ1-2; D gene ambiguous. There are 14 residues in the CDR3. Germline CDR1 MNHEY, CDR2 SVGAGI. The CDR3 DNA is TGTGCCAGCAGATCGATCCGGACTGCATATGGCTACACTTTC. As protein: CASRSIRTAYGYTF.

The chain recombines TRBV29-1 with TRBJ1-1; D unclear. Germline V gene sequence: CDR1 SQVTM, CDR2 ANQGSEA. With 6 bases removed from V and 2 bases from J, the gap between germline ends came to 13 bases. The CDR3 sequence is 13 residues long. DNA of the CDR3: TGCAGCGTCGGGGATTCAGGAAACACTGAAGCTTTCTTT. It codes for CSVGDSGNTEAFF.

This chain uses TRBV13 with TRBJ2-5, with D maybe TRBD2 (6 bases). Deletions cut 4 bases from V and 5 bases from J, with 20 bases between. The CDR3 covers 16 residues. Germline assignment: CDR1 PRHDT and CDR2 FYEKMQ (reference sequence). CDR3 sequence (DNA): TGTGCCAGCAGCTCGCATCGGGGGAGGACCCCTGAGACCCAGTACTTC. Amino acids: CASSSHRGRTPETQYF.

The chain combines TRBV6-1 with TRBJ1-5, with D maybe TRBD1 (5 bases). Germline lookup yields CDR1 MNHNS and CDR2 SASEGT. With 4 bases removed from V and 2 bases from J, the gap between germline ends came to 12 bases. CDR3 length: 15 amino acids. The CDR3 loop is CASSVAGMGNQPQHF. CDR3 sequence (DNA): TGTGCCAGCAGTGTGGCAGGGATGGGCAATCAGCCCCAGCATTTT.

V usage is TRBV2 and J usage is TRBJ2-3, with D uncertain. Germline CDR1 and CDR2: SNHLY and FYNNEI. The V and J ends lost 4 bases and 6 bases respectively, with 5 bases between them. This CDR3 region has 11 residues. CDR3 sequence: CASSGRDTQYF. CDR3 nucleotides: TGTGCCAGCAGTGGCAGGGATACGCAGTATTTT.

This clone has a single count. The chain carries TRBV28 and TRBJ2-7; no clear D gene. Germline CDR1 MDHEN, CDR2 SYDVKM. The CDR3 extends over 16 amino acids. V was shortened by 5 bases and J by 0 bases, with 17 bases between the two germline ends. The CDR3 spells CASSTPTFPGSYEQYF. The CDR3 bases are TGTGCCAGCAGTACCCCGACTTTCCCCGGCTCCTACGAGCAGTACTTC.

The V and J genes are TRBV2 and TRBJ2-1; 10 positions match TRBD2. In germline, CDR1 is SNHLY, CDR2 FYNNEI. Losses at the gene ends were 7 bases for V and 15 bases for J; bases not matched to a gene: 15. CDR3 length: 14 amino acids. CDR3 DNA: TGTGCCAGCATCCGGCTAGCGGGGGCCGGGGCTGGGTTCTTC. It encodes CASIRLAGAGAGFF.

Note on this clone: This specimen includes other DNA sequences encoding the same CDR3. The genes are TRBV2 and TRBJ1-1, with unresolved D. The CDR3 is 13 residues long. Trimming removed 0 bases from V and 1 base from J, with 3 bases in between. Germline CDR1 SNHLY, CDR2 FYNNEI. CDR3 region: CASSEARNTEAFF. CDR3 nucleotides: TGTGCCAGCAGTGAAGCGCGGAACACTGAAGCTTTCTTT.

The rearrangement joins TRBV7-9 to TRBJ1-2; D remains unclear. Germline V gene sequence: CDR1 SEHNR, CDR2 FQNEAQ (reference sequence). CDR3 size: 17 residues. Trimming shortened V by 4 bases and J by 1 base, and 19 bases separated the two germline ends. The CDR3 is CASSSTSGSFFNYGYTF. CDR3 in DNA: TGTGCCAGCAGCTCGACTTCCGGGTCCTTTTTTAACTATGGCTACACCTTC. Variable domain in full (rest from reference TRBV7-9 and TRBJ1-2): DTGVSQNPRHKITKRGQNVTFRCDPISEHNRLYWYRQTLGQGPEFLTYFQNEAQLEKSRLLSDRFSAERPKGSFSTLEIQRTEQGDSAMYLCASSSTSGSFFNYGYTFGSGTRLTVV.